A selection of T cell receptor beta chains follows, all from one sample in a study of T cells in localized non-small cell lung cancer. This table comes from immunoSEQ multiplex PCR, and its TCRdb copy is limited to in-frame clones, with some not included. The table lists 26,000 or so clones, 75% to 90% of them singletons. Sample: peripheral blood, taken before any cancer treatment. All receptors come from a female donor over 55 with stage II squamous cell lung carcinoma. The CDR3 runs from the conserved cysteine through the conserved F or W. The D gene is left open where the match is weak. Clone sizes are given selectively: once, few, many, or a class where the clone is expanded.

v_gene: TRBV2; j_gene: TRBJ2-1; abundance: NA; d_gene: TRBD1; CDR3aa: CASSEKGQALGAQFF; CDR3nt: TGTGCCAGCAGTGAAAAGGGACAGGCCCTAGGTGCGCAGTTCTTC
v_gene: TRBV7-3; j_gene: TRBJ2-1; abundance: NA; d_gene: NA; CDR3aa: CASSLKDGPAEQFF; CDR3nt: TGTGCCAGCAGCTTAAAGGACGGCCCGGCGGAGCAGTTCTTC
v_gene: TRBV5-1; j_gene: TRBJ2-7; abundance: NA; d_gene: TRBD1; CDR3aa: CASSSGQGLSDEQYF; CDR3nt: TGCGCCAGCAGCTCTGGACAGGGGCTTTCAGACGAGCAGTACTTC
v_gene: TRBV5-1; j_gene: TRBJ1-2; abundance: NA; d_gene: NA; CDR3aa: CASRLGSLGGYGYTF; CDR3nt: TGCGCCAGCAGGTTAGGCAGCCTAGGAGGCTATGGCTACACCTTC
v_gene: TRBV28; j_gene: TRBJ2-1; abundance: NA; d_gene: TRBD2; CDR3aa: CASSTPAGESYNEQFF; CDR3nt: TGTGCCAGCAGTACCCCAGCGGGAGAATCCTACAATGAGCAGTTCTTC
v_gene: TRBV5-6; j_gene: TRBJ2-2; abundance: NA; d_gene: TRBD1; CDR3aa: CASSLPGTGDGELFF; CDR3nt: TGTGCCAGCAGCCTTCCCGGGACAGGGGACGGGGAGCTGTTTTTT
v_gene: TRBV27; j_gene: TRBJ1-2; abundance: NA; d_gene: TRBD1; CDR3aa: CASSTGGGYGYTF; CDR3nt: TGTGCCAGCAGTACAGGGGGCGGGTATGGCTACACCTTC
v_gene: TRBV6-5; j_gene: TRBJ2-2; abundance: NA; d_gene: NA; CDR3aa: CASSVVRDAGELFF; CDR3nt: TGTGCCAGCAGTGTCGTCAGGGATGCCGGGGAGCTGTTTTTT
v_gene: TRBV29-1; j_gene: TRBJ1-5; abundance: NA; d_gene: NA; CDR3aa: CSVRDADQPQHF; CDR3nt: TGCAGCGTGCGGGACGCAGATCAGCCCCAGCATTTT
v_gene: TRBV11-3; j_gene: TRBJ1-6; abundance: few; d_gene: NA; CDR3aa: CASSLRDGPLHF; CDR3nt: TGTGCCAGCAGCCTCCGGGATGGACCCCTCCACTTT
v_gene: TRBV14; j_gene: TRBJ2-1; abundance: NA; d_gene: TRBD2; CDR3aa: CASGTGLAGGSEQFF; CDR3nt: TGTGCCAGCGGGACGGGACTAGCGGGAGGAAGTGAGCAGTTCTTC
v_gene: TRBV5-1; j_gene: TRBJ1-3; abundance: NA; d_gene: NA; CDR3aa: CASSLDGSGNTIYF; CDR3nt: TGCGCCAGCAGCTTGGATGGCTCTGGAAACACCATATATTTT
v_gene: TRBV4-3; j_gene: TRBJ1-2; abundance: NA; d_gene: TRBD1; CDR3aa: CASSQDLGQGNYGYTF; CDR3nt: TGCGCCAGCAGCCAAGATTTGGGACAGGGGAACTATGGCTACACCTTC
v_gene: TRBV7-2; j_gene: TRBJ2-5; abundance: NA; d_gene: NA; CDR3aa: CASSSSGPATQYF; CDR3nt: TGTGCCAGCAGCTCCTCCGGGCCAGCGACCCAGTACTTC
v_gene: TRBV28; j_gene: TRBJ1-3; abundance: once; d_gene: NA; CDR3aa: CASSLTQGRNTIYF; CDR3nt: TGTGCCAGCAGTTTAACTCAGGGAAGAAACACCATATATTTT
v_gene: TRBV7-2; j_gene: TRBJ1-6; abundance: NA; d_gene: NA; CDR3aa: CASSPGLAENSPLHF; CDR3nt: TGTGCCAGCAGCCCGGGCCTGGCCGAAAATTCACCCCTCCACTTT
v_gene: TRBV15; j_gene: TRBJ1-2; abundance: NA; d_gene: NA; CDR3aa: CATSRVGRADNNYGYTF; CDR3nt: TGTGCCACCAGCAGAGTGGGGCGGGCAGACAATAACTATGGCTACACCTTC
v_gene: TRBV29-1; j_gene: TRBJ1-5; abundance: NA; d_gene: NA; CDR3aa: CSVGTDSNQPQHF; CDR3nt: TGCAGCGTTGGGACGGATAGCAATCAGCCCCAGCATTTT
v_gene: TRBV6-1; j_gene: TRBJ2-7; abundance: NA; d_gene: TRBD1; CDR3aa: CASSTDRGREQYF; CDR3nt: TGTGCCAGCAGTACGGACAGGGGTCGGGAGCAGTACTTC
v_gene: TRBV7-2; j_gene: TRBJ1-4; abundance: few; d_gene: NA; CDR3aa: CASSMGLFNEKLFF; CDR3nt: TGTGCCAGCAGCATGGGGCTTTTTAATGAAAAACTGTTTTTT
v_gene: TRBV5-5; j_gene: TRBJ2-3; abundance: NA; d_gene: NA; CDR3aa: CASSLGGPDTQYF; CDR3nt: TGTGCCAGCAGCTTGGGTGGTCCAGATACGCAGTATTTT